Below, 17 T cell receptor beta chains from the same sample are listed, as sequenced in a study of blood T cells in healthy people across ages. The authors ran a second PCR of 7 to 11 cycles using a sample-barcoded 5' primer and a J-beta primer mix. TCRdb passed the 5' RACE reads through MiXCR, listing each CDR3 protein once. The sample records roughly 650,000 distinct CDR3 sequences, about 32% being singletons. The sample consisted of blood. The receptors originated from a woman older than 75 in good health.

This clonotype came up once. The gene calls are TRBV15 and TRBJ2-7; 9 bases are a match to TRBD2. This CDR3 has 15 residues. The ends lost 1 base at V and 3 bases at J; junction bases unmatched: 4. Germline V CDR1 and CDR2: LNHNV, YYDKDF (reference sequence). CDR3 residues: CATSRVVAGVYEQYF. The DNA for the CDR3 is TGTGCCACCAGCAGAGTAGTAGCGGGAGTCTACGAGCAGTACTTC. Full variable domain (remainder filled in from reference TRBV15 and TRBJ2-7): DAMVIQNPRYQVTQFGKPVTLSCSQTLNHNVMYWYQQKSSQAPKLLFHYYDKDFNNEADTPDNFQSRRPNTSFCFLDIRSPGLGDTAMYLCATSRVVAGVYEQYFGPGTRLTVT.

The rearrangement uses TRBV5-1 and TRBJ2-3, with TRBD1 matching over 9 bases. V shed 4 bases and J 4 bases; nucleotides not matched to a gene: 10. Germline CDR1 and CDR2: SGHRS and YFSETQ. The CDR3 has 16 amino acids. CDR3 coding DNA: TGCGCCAGCAGCCGCGACCCGGGACAGGGATCAGATACGCAGTATTTT. Protein sequence: CASSRDPGQGSDTQYF.

As concerns this clonotype: This clone may be a read error of a much larger clone one base away. V and J are TRBV6-5 and TRBJ2-1; D might be TRBD2 (6 bases). Germline V CDR1 and CDR2: MNHEY, SVGAGI. V was cut by 5 bases and J by 13 bases, with 15 bases left in between. The CDR3 runs to 12 residues. The DNA for the CDR3 is TGTGCCAGCAGTCCGGGAGTGAAGACCCAGTTCTTC. Its protein product is CASSPGVKTQFF.

In this sample, this clonotype turned up many times. The chain uses TRBV12-3 or TRBV12-4 and TRBJ2-7, with D perhaps TRBD1 (6 bases). The CDR3 spans 12 residues. Between the trimmed V and J ends, which lost 5 bases and 6 bases, there was a span of 11 bases. The CDR3 DNA sequence: TGTGCCAGCAGTGCACAGGGAAGCGAGCAGTACTTC. This sequence encodes CASSAQGSEQYF.

This clonotype was observed many times. The chain employs TRBV20-1 and TRBJ1-2; 8 nucleotides line up with TRBD1. Germline CDR1 DFQATT, CDR2 SNEGSKA (reference sequence). Germline trimming cut 3 bases from V and 4 bases from J; bases unmatched to any gene: 13. This CDR3 is built from 16 residues. In DNA form, the CDR3 reads TGCAGTGCTAGCGGGACAGGTGGGGGGAAGTTCTATGGCTACACCTTC. This codes for CSASGTGGGKFYGYTF.

The chain uses TRBV5-5 and TRBJ2-4, with D uncertain. CDR1 and CDR2 (germline): SGHKS, YYEKEE (reference sequence). This CDR3 has 16 residues. V lost 2 bases, J lost 0 bases, and 12 bases lay in between. This chain's CDR3 is CASSFSNTVAKNIQYF. CDR3 bases: TGTGCCAGCAGCTTTTCGAACACAGTAGCCAAAAACATTCAGTACTTC.

The chain combines TRBV28 with TRBJ1-1; D gene uncertain. V shed 7 bases and J shed 0 bases, with 9 bases lying between them. Germline CDR1 is MDHEN and CDR2 is SYDVKM. CDR3 length: 13 amino acids. The CDR3: CASMVPMNTEAFF. As DNA, the CDR3 is TGTGCCAGCATGGTCCCAATGAACACTGAAGCTTTCTTT.

This clonotype was seen only a few times. The CDR3 DNA reads as TGCAGCGTTGATGGGACCCGGACAGGGAACACTGAAGCTTTCTTT. Amino acids: CSVDGTRTGNTEAFF. J is TRBJ1-1 and V is TRBV29-1; 7 nucleotides match TRBD1. The ends lost 3 bases at V and 1 base at J; junction bases unmatched: 8. The CDR3 runs 15 residues. Germline V CDR1 and CDR2: SQVTM, ANQGSEA.

The V and J genes are TRBV2 and TRBJ2-7; no clear D gene. CDR1 SNHLY and CDR2 FYNNEI come from the germline V gene. The V end was cut by 7 bases, the J end by 3 bases, with 13 bases between. The CDR3 extends over 13 amino acids. This CDR3 reads CASTAEARYEQYF. The CDR3, as DNA: TGTGCCAGCACGGCGGAAGCCCGCTACGAGCAGTACTTC.

This chain connects TRBV20-1 to TRBJ2-7; 14 nucleotides agree with TRBD2. V lost 3 bases and J lost 3; bases outside the gene matches: 7. CDR3 length: 16 amino acids. The germline gives CDR1 DFQATT, CDR2 SNEGSKA (reference sequence). Here the CDR3 DNA reads TGCAGTGCTAGGTCCCGGACTAGCGGGGGGAGCTACGAGCAGTACTTC. This codes for CSARSRTSGGSYEQYF.

This clonotype has just a few counts. The rearrangement uses TRBV28 and TRBJ1-1; D is unclear. CDR3 length: 13 amino acids. V was shortened by 6 bases and J by 4 bases, with 12 bases between the two germline ends. Germline V lookup: CDR1 MDHEN, CDR2 SYDVKM. CDR3 sequence (DNA): TGTGCCAGCAGACCCCCCTTGGTCACTGAAGCTTTCTTT. This codes for CASRPPLVTEAFF.

The table lists this clonotype with a few counts. The chain uses TRBV9 and TRBJ1-1; weak D call: TRBD1 (6 bases). Per the germline V gene, CDR1 is SGDLS and CDR2 is YYNGEE. V was trimmed by 3 bases and J by 1 base, leaving 16 bases between them. The length of the CDR3 is 16 residues. The DNA for the CDR3 is TGTGCCAGCAGCGACCCCCTCCGGGACACGAACACTGAAGCTTTCTTT. This codes for CASSDPLRDTNTEAFF.

The chain couples TRBV5-1 to TRBJ2-3; 9 nucleotides align to TRBD1. Germline V gene sequence: CDR1 SGHRS, CDR2 YFSETQ. CDR3 length: 14 residues. Losses at the gene ends were 6 bases for V and 2 bases for J; bases not matched to a gene: 4. The CDR3 loop reads CASTGQGSTDTQYF. CDR3 DNA: TGCGCCAGCACCGGACAGGGGTCCACAGATACGCAGTATTTT.

This chain links TRBV20-1 with TRBJ2-4; 7 nucleotides match TRBD1. The junction had 19 bases not matched to a gene; V was cut back by 0 bases and J by 5 bases. There are 19 residues in the CDR3. The germline V gene has CDR1 DFQATT and CDR2 SNEGSKA (reference sequence). The CDR3 loop is CSARDARDSQLLGENIQYF. CDR3 sequence (DNA): TGCAGTGCTAGAGATGCCCGGGACAGCCAGCTATTGGGGGAAAACATTCAGTACTTC.

In its sample, this clonotype was seen many times. It may be a read error: a sequence one base away is much more abundant. The chain recombines TRBV5-6 with TRBJ2-5, with D possibly called TRBD1 or TRBD2 (5 bases each). The ends were cut back, 4 bases at V and 5 bases at J, with 15 bases in the middle. This CDR3 has 14 amino acids. Germline CDR1 is SGHDT and CDR2 is YYEEEE. CDR3: CASSPGWGCETQYF. CDR3 in DNA: TGTGCCAGCAGCCCAGGATGGGGGTGCGAGACCCAGTACTTC. The complete variable domain, with remaining parts taken from reference TRBV5-6 and TRBJ2-5, reads DAGVTQSPTHLIKTRGQQVTLRCSPKSGHDTVSWYQQALGQGPQFIFQYYEEEERQRGNFPDRFSGHQFPNYSSELNVNALLLGDSALYLCASSPGWGCETQYFGPGTRLLVL.

With respect to this clonotype: A much larger clone differs by one base, so this may be a read error. The CDR3 loop is CASRHRDRTSYEQYV. In DNA form, the CDR3 reads TGTGCCAGCAGGCACCGGGACAGGACCTCCTACGAGCAGTACGTC. This chain joins TRBV28 and TRBJ2-7; 8 positions match TRBD1. The germline gives CDR1 MDHEN, CDR2 SYDVKM. The CDR3 has 15 amino acids. V was clipped by 6 bases and J by 0 bases; unmatched bases: 7.

The DNA of the CDR3 is TGCAGTGCTCAGGCCCCGGGTTCAAACGAGCAGTACTTC. Its protein is CSAQAPGSNEQYF. This sequence joins TRBV20-1 and TRBJ2-7; D is unclear. The CDR3 consists of 13 residues. Germline CDR1 reads DFQATT; CDR2 reads SNEGSKA (reference sequence). The germline V and J ends were trimmed by 5 bases and 5 bases, with 16 bases remaining between them.